This T cell receptor beta chain came from a study of cytomegalovirus exposure and HLA in healthy donors. This CDR3 is 16 amino acids long. Germline CDR1 is MGHRA and CDR2 is YSYEKL. The V and J ends lost 0 bases and 0 bases respectively, with 9 bases between them. Primers for the PCR totalled 60 Vbeta and 13 Jbeta. Assay used: immunoSEQ multiplex PCR; TCRdb lists only in-frame clones, some missing. The top ten clones hold about 3.6% of a sample with 95,000 to 100,000 clones, more than 80% of them seen once. The chain carries TRBV4-1 and TRBJ2-1, with D unclear. Sequenced input: PBMCs. The clonotype originates from a man between 25 and 39 years old in good health and CMV-seronegative. In DNA form, the CDR3 reads TGCGCCAGCAGCCAAGACCTGCTACGCTCCTACAATGAGCAGTTCTTC. This codes for CASSQDLLRSYNEQFF.